The 20 T cell receptor beta chains given below trace back to one sample, sequenced in a study of blood T cell repertoires in COVID-19 (dated by TCRdb to 2020 to 2022). Libraries were constructed by the immunoSEQ multiplex PCR assay. TCRdb mirrors the immuneACCESS table, restricted to in-frame sequences. Some clones are absent from its copies; in checked studies, under half trace to an unresolved V gene, and the reason for the others is unknown. This sample is represented by fewer than 350,000 clones; around 85% of them were singletons. Around 2.1% of the sample is held by the ten biggest clonotypes. The sample comprised peripheral blood. Every receptor here comes from a woman aged 30 to 39 who had recovered from COVID-19.

This clone was detected only once. The chain joins TRBV19 to TRBJ2-5; no reliable D call. Germline V gene sequence: CDR1 LNHDA, CDR2 SQIVND (reference sequence). The V end was cut by 5 bases, the J end by 1 base, with 8 bases between. The CDR3 loop spans 13 amino acids. CDR3 sequence reads: CASSRARQETQYF. The CDR3, as DNA: TGTGCCAGTAGTCGAGCCCGCCAAGAGACCCAGTACTTC.

The gene calls are TRBV7-2 and TRBJ2-7, with no clear D. Germline CDR1 reads SGHTA; CDR2 reads FQGNSA. Deletions cut 6 bases from V and 6 bases from J, with 12 bases between. This CDR3 is 12 amino acids long. The DNA of the CDR3 is TGTGCCAGCAGGCTTTCCCCCGGCGAGCAGTACTTC. Protein sequence: CASRLSPGEQYF.

The V call is TRBV3-1 (or the pseudogene TRBV3-2), the J call TRBJ2-5; 10 nucleotides match TRBD2. CDR1 LGHDT and CDR2 YNNKEL come from the germline V gene (reference sequence). The J segment lost 5 bases and the V segment lost 1 base, leaving 4 bases of the junction unmatched. This CDR3 contains 15 residues. The CDR3 loop reads CASSQGAGGAETQYF. The CDR3 DNA sequence: TGTGCCAGCAGCCAAGGAGCGGGGGGGGCGGAGACCCAGTACTTC.

The chain is built from TRBV5-6 and TRBJ1-5; TRBD1 matches at 9 bases. The germline V gene has CDR1 SGHDT and CDR2 YYEEEE. V shed 3 bases and J 4 bases; nucleotides not matched to a gene: 5. The CDR3 is made up of 15 amino acids. The CDR3 region is CASSYRGTGNQPQHF. The CDR3 nucleotides read TGTGCCAGCAGCTATAGGGGGACAGGGAATCAGCCCCAGCATTTT.

The V gene is TRBV7-9, the J gene TRBJ1-1; D is unresolved. Per the germline V gene, CDR1 is SEHNR and CDR2 is FQNEAQ (reference sequence). The length of the CDR3 is 13 residues. V lost 2 bases, J lost 1 base, and 5 bases lay in between. The CDR3 loop is CASSLPGNTEAFF. CDR3 coding DNA: TGTGCCAGCAGCTTACCCGGGAACACTGAAGCTTTCTTT.

The chain combines TRBV6-5 with TRBJ1-2, with a possible D match to TRBD1 (5 bases). Germline V gives CDR1 MNHEY, CDR2 SVGAGI. The CDR3 runs to 13 residues. Between the trimmed V and J ends, which lost 10 bases and 4 bases, there was a span of 16 bases. The CDR3 reads CATRGVGAYGYTF. In nucleotides, the CDR3 is TGTGCCACCCGGGGGGTCGGTGCCTATGGCTACACCTTC.

The gene calls are TRBV18 and TRBJ2-5; 10 bases align to TRBD2. The CDR3 is made up of 16 amino acids. V dropped 2 bases and J dropped 4; count of bases not matched to a gene: 7. Looked up from germline, CDR1 is KGHSH and CDR2 is LQKENI. CDR3 sequence reads: CASSPYSGRLVETQYF. The CDR3 nucleotides read TGTGCCAGCTCACCATATAGCGGGAGGCTTGTAGAGACCCAGTACTTC.

The chain couples TRBV3-1 (or the pseudogene TRBV3-2) to TRBJ1-2; D is perhaps TRBD1 (5 bases). The CDR3 sequence is 14 residues long. The V gene lost 1 base and the J gene lost 5 bases, with 11 bases spanning the gap. Germline CDR1 reads LGHDT; CDR2 reads YNNKEL (reference sequence). The CDR3 bases are TGTGCCAGCAGCCAAGTGCAGGGAAGTTATGGCTACACCTTC. It yields the protein CASSQVQGSYGYTF.

This clone came up a few times. This chain connects TRBV5-1 to TRBJ1-2; no definite D call. Trimming took 1 base from V and 5 from J, leaving 9 bases between them. Germline V gene lookup returns CDR1 SGHRS and CDR2 YFSETQ. There are 13 residues in the CDR3. The CDR3 spells CASSLSGGYGYTF. CDR3 nucleotide sequence: TGCGCCAGCAGCTTGTCAGGCGGGTATGGCTACACCTTC.

This chain uses TRBV3-1 (or the pseudogene TRBV3-2) with TRBJ2-2; 11 positions match TRBD2. The J segment lost 4 bases and the V segment lost 4 bases, leaving 8 bases of the junction unmatched. The germline gives CDR1 LGHDT, CDR2 YNNKEL (reference sequence). CDR3 length equals 17 residues. The CDR3 coding sequence is TGTGCCAGCAGCCCCCATAGCGGGAGGGCCTTCACCGGGGAGCTGTTTTTT. It yields the protein CASSPHSGRAFTGELFF.

The chain uses TRBV28 and TRBJ2-1; 7 nucleotides align to TRBD1. Germline values: CDR1 MDHEN, CDR2 SYDVKM. The J segment lost 0 bases and the V segment lost 5 bases, leaving 13 bases of the junction unmatched. CDR3 length: 18 amino acids. This CDR3 is CASSKGQYLEISYNEQFF. In DNA form, the CDR3 reads TGTGCCAGCAGTAAGGGACAGTACCTAGAGATCTCCTACAATGAGCAGTTCTTC.

The chain is built from TRBV14 and TRBJ1-5, with D uncertain. CDR1 is SGHDN and CDR2 is FVKESK in the germline V gene. This CDR3 is built from 13 residues. Trimming shortened V by 1 base and J by 15 bases, and 16 bases separated the two germline ends. The CDR3, as DNA: TGTGCCAGCAGCCAAGCGTCGTACAGTTTAGGGCATTTT. Translating it yields CASSQASYSLGHF.

As concerns this clone: Other DNA sequences from this sample encode an identical CDR3 as well. The chain joins TRBV18 to TRBJ2-5, with 9 bases lining up with TRBD1. This CDR3 contains 13 residues. From germline, CDR1 is KGHSH and CDR2 LQKENI. J gave up 4 bases and V 6 bases, and 3 bases lay outside the gene matches. The DNA of the CDR3 is TGTGCCAGCTCCCAGGGACAGGGAGAGACCCAGTACTTC. It specifies CASSQGQGETQYF.

V and J are TRBV3-1 (or the pseudogene TRBV3-2) and TRBJ1-2; TRBD1 agrees at 12 bases. CDR1 LGHDT and CDR2 YNNKEL come from the germline V gene (reference sequence). After removal of 4 bases from V and 8 bases from J, the junction contained 11 bases not matched to a gene. The CDR3 is made up of 16 amino acids. The CDR3 coding sequence is TGTGCCAGCAGCCTCCGGGACAGGGGGCGTCTGGGCGGCTACACCTTC. This encodes CASSLRDRGRLGGYTF.

The chain joins TRBV5-8 to TRBJ1-2; D perhaps matches TRBD1 (5 bases). From germline, CDR1 is SGHTS and CDR2 YDEGEE. Trimming took off 5 bases at V and 7 bases at J, with 15 bases between the two ends. This CDR3 contains 13 residues. CDR3 loop: CASRGRQSSGYTF. In nucleotides, the CDR3 is TGTGCCAGCAGGGGCCGACAGTCCAGTGGCTACACCTTC. The full variable domain, with the rest looked up from reference TRBV5-8 and TRBJ1-2, is EAGVTQSPTHLIKTRGQQATLRCSPISGHTSVYWYQQALGLGLQFLLWYDEGEERNRGNFPPRFSGRQFPNYSSELNVNALELEDSALYLCASRGRQSSGYTFGSGTRLTVV.

The rearrangement joins TRBV5-1 to TRBJ1-1, with D unresolved. This CDR3 has 13 amino acids. Germline V gene lookup returns CDR1 SGHRS and CDR2 YFSETQ. V shed 1 base and J shed 5 bases, with 9 bases lying between them. The CDR3 is CASSLSEQTEAFF. The CDR3 DNA follows: TGCGCCAGCAGCTTGTCGGAGCAGACTGAAGCTTTCTTT.

The chain employs TRBV9 and TRBJ1-1, with TRBD1 identical over 7 bases. J gave up 4 bases and V 0 bases, and 9 bases lay outside the gene matches. The germline gives CDR1 SGDLS, CDR2 YYNGEE. This CDR3 region has 16 residues. CDR3 coding DNA: TGTGCCAGCAGCGTAGCCCCAGGGGGAACGGGCACTGAAGCTTTCTTT. Translation gives CASSVAPGGTGTEAFF.

The rearrangement uses TRBV4-3 and TRBJ1-5; D gene ambiguous. This CDR3 has 14 residues. Germline CDR1 and CDR2: LGHNA and YSLEER. The germline V and J ends were trimmed by 0 bases and 3 bases, with 6 bases remaining between them. In nucleotides, the CDR3 is TGCGCCAGCAGCCAAGATCGGTTCAATCAGCCCCAGCATTTT. Protein: CASSQDRFNQPQHF.

This sequence joins TRBV3-1 (or the pseudogene TRBV3-2) and TRBJ2-7, with 7 bases fitting TRBD2. The germline V gene has CDR1 LGHDT and CDR2 YNNKEL (reference sequence). The CDR3 extends over 16 amino acids. Trimming removed 6 bases from V and 5 bases from J; junction bases left unmatched: 16. The CDR3 DNA is TGTGCCAGCAGTTCATCGGGGGGTGGAGGTGTCCACGAGCAGTACTTC. This encodes CASSSSGGGGVHEQYF.

The rearrangement joins TRBV19 to TRBJ1-5; 8 bases match TRBD1. The CDR3 consists of 15 residues. Germline assignment: CDR1 LNHDA and CDR2 SQIVND (reference sequence). Unmatched junction bases numbered 7, after V lost 5 bases and J lost 4 bases. The CDR3 bases are TGTGCCAGTAGTTTCGGACAGGGACCGAATCAGCCCCAGCATTTT. This codes for CASSFGQGPNQPQHF.